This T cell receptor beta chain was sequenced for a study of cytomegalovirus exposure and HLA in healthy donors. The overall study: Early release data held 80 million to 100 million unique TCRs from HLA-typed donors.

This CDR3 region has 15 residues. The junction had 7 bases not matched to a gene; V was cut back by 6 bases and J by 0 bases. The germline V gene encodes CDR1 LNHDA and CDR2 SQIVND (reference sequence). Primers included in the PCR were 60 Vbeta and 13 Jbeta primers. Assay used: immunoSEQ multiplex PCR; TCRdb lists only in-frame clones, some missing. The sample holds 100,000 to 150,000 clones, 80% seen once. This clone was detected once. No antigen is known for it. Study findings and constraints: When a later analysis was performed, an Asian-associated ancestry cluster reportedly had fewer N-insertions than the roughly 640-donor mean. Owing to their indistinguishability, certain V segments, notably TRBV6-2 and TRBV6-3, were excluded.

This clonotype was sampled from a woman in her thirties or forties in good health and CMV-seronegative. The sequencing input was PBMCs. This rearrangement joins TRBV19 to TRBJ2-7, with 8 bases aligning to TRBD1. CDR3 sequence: CASRVDRDPSYEQYF. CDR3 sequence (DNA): TGTGCCAGTAGGGTGGACAGGGACCCCTCCTACGAGCAGTACTTC.